One and the same sample provided the 21 T cell receptor beta chains below, sequenced in a study of T cells after yellow fever vaccination (dated by TCRdb to the late 2010s). Library construction relied on 5' RACE. The instrument was an Illumina NovaSeq 6000. In-frame beta chains were kept once TCRdb had trimmed the public reads at Q25 with fastp and called clones with MiXCR. When rows share a CDR3 protein, they turn into one entry using the most common DNA and genes. This sample is represented by roughly 160,000 distinct CDR3 sequences; roughly 9% of them were singletons. Around 35% of the sample rests with the top ten. Per the publication, the treatment or condition label means: live attenuated yellow fever vaccine strain. The sequencing here drew on CD8+ T cells sorted from PBMCs, taken 45 days after the yellow fever booster vaccination. The receptors stem from a man between 18 and 35 years old who received the YFV17D yellow fever vaccine.

This clonotype was found a few times. The V and J genes are TRBV6-6 and TRBJ1-3; D remains ambiguous. Deletions cut 2 bases from V and 4 bases from J, with 9 bases between. This CDR3 region has 14 residues. Germline V gene data show CDR1 as MNHNY and CDR2 as SVGAGI (reference sequence). The CDR3 loop is CASSYPADGNTIYF. In nucleotides, the CDR3 is TGTGCCAGCAGTTACCCGGCAGACGGAAACACCATATATTTT.

This clonotype was counted only a few times. The chain carries TRBV7-8 and TRBJ2-5; the D is unclear. Germline V gene sequence: CDR1 SGHVS, CDR2 FQNEAQ. The germline V and J ends were trimmed by 1 base and 2 bases, with 11 bases remaining between them. The CDR3 is 15 amino acids. CDR3 residues: CASSLVRAGQETQYF. DNA of the CDR3: TGTGCCAGCAGCTTAGTCCGGGCAGGTCAAGAGACCCAGTACTTC.

The V call is TRBV5-1, the J call TRBJ2-7; D unresolved. The CDR3 runs to 13 residues. Germline V CDR1 and CDR2: SGHRS, YFSETQ. Trimming left V 0 bases short and J 0 bases short, with 4 bases between. For the CDR3, the DNA is TGCGCCAGCAGCTTGGAGAGCTCCTACGAGCAGTACTTC. Amino acid sequence: CASSLESSYEQYF.

The chain employs TRBV12-5 and TRBJ2-6; D not certain. CDR3 length: 15 residues. The germline V gene has CDR1 LGHNT and CDR2 FRNRAP. V gave up 6 bases and J gave up 1 base, with 10 bases separating them. Here the CDR3 DNA reads TGTGCTAGTGGCCCCGTTTGGTCTGGGGCCAACGTCCTGACTTTC. It translates to CASGPVWSGANVLTF.

The chain combines TRBV29-1 with TRBJ2-3; the D is unclear. Germline lookup yields CDR1 SQVTM and CDR2 ANQGSEA. The V gene lost 0 bases and the J gene lost 3 bases, with 7 bases spanning the gap. The CDR3 totals 13 residues. The CDR3 region has the DNA TGCAGCGTTGAAGATCCCGAAACAGATACGCAGTATTTT. Amino acid sequence: CSVEDPETDTQYF.

This clonotype has ten or more counts. This chain connects TRBV20-1 to TRBJ2-7; a possible D gene is TRBD1 (6 bases). V lost 5 bases to trimming and J lost 5 bases, with 19 bases between them. This CDR3 comprises 14 residues. The germline V gene has CDR1 DFQATT and CDR2 SNEGSKA (reference sequence). The CDR3 DNA reads TGCAGTGCTTACGGGACAAGGGGGTTCGACGAGCAGTACTTC. This encodes CSAYGTRGFDEQYF.

The V and J genes are TRBV12-3 or TRBV12-4 and TRBJ2-2; possibly TRBD1 for D (6 bases). V lost 5 bases to trimming and J lost 3 bases, with 10 bases between them. This CDR3 is 14 amino acids long. The CDR3 DNA follows: TGTGCCAGCAGTGGGACAAAATACACCGGGGAGCTGTTTTTT. Protein: CASSGTKYTGELFF.

In this sample, this clonotype turned up a few times. The chain joins TRBV18 to TRBJ2-3; D possibly corresponds to TRBD1 (5 bases). Looked up from germline, CDR1 is KGHSH and CDR2 is LQKENI. Trimming cost V 4 bases and J 2 bases, with 13 bases left between them. The CDR3 has 15 residues. Written as DNA, the CDR3 is TGTGCCAGCTCACTCACAAGGGGTAACACAGATACGCAGTATTTT. It yields the protein CASSLTRGNTDTQYF. The variable domain in full, completed from reference TRBV18 and TRBJ2-3, reads NAGVMQNPRHLVRRRGQEARLRCSPMKGHSHVYWYRQLPEEGLKFMVYLQKENIIDESGMPKERFSAEFPKEGPSILRIQQVVRGDSAAYFCASSLTRGNTDTQYFGPGTRLTVL.

The sample holds many counts of this clonotype. The rearrangement joins TRBV29-1 to TRBJ2-7; no clear D gene. Trimming left V 6 bases short and J 3 bases short, with 6 bases between. Per germline, CDR1 SQVTM and CDR2 ANQGSEA. CDR3 length equals 10 residues. The chain's CDR3 is CSVVNYEQYF. Here the CDR3 DNA reads TGCAGCGTCGTGAACTACGAGCAGTACTTC.

The table lists this clonotype with a few counts. The CDR3 spells CASSPGAGSRTFF. DNA of the CDR3: TGTGCCAGCAGCCCCGGGGCGGGAAGTCGGACTTTCTTT. The genes are TRBV7-6 and TRBJ1-1; TRBD1 might be the D (5 bases). The V end was cut by 5 bases, the J end by 12 bases, with 19 bases between. CDR1 SGHVS and CDR2 FNYEAQ come from the germline V gene. The CDR3 sequence is 13 residues long.

This clonotype was counted a few times. The rearrangement uses TRBV6-2 or TRBV6-3 and TRBJ2-5; 7 positions match TRBD1. The germline V gene encodes CDR1 MNHEY and CDR2 SVGEGT. The CDR3 is 12 amino acids. J lost 10 bases, V lost 6 bases, and 8 bases had no gene match. CDR3 in amino acids: CASSSGQPDQYF. CDR3 nucleotides: TGTGCCAGCAGCTCGGGACAGCCCGACCAGTACTTC.

This clonotype was found a few times. The chain carries TRBV5-4 and TRBJ2-3; TRBD1 might be the D (5 bases). Deletions cut 0 bases from V and 4 bases from J, with 9 bases between. Germline CDR1 is SGHNT and CDR2 is YYREEE (reference sequence). This CDR3 spans 14 amino acids. In DNA, the CDR3 is TGTGCCAGCAGCTTGGGCAGGGCTGCAGATACGCAGTATTTT. This codes for CASSLGRAADTQYF.

The chain recombines TRBV5-8 with TRBJ2-7; D call uncertain. Looked up from germline, CDR1 is SGHTS and CDR2 is YDEGEE. V was clipped by 2 bases and J by 3 bases, with 9 bases between them. This CDR3 has 13 residues. Written as DNA, the CDR3 is TGTGCCAGCAGCTTTTTTTGCCTCTACGAGCAGTACGTC. Its translation: CASSFFCLYEQYV.

This clonotype was seen more than once but under ten times. The chain combines TRBV20-1 with TRBJ2-2, with 7 nucleotides matching TRBD2. The CDR3 contains 16 residues. The germline CDR1 and CDR2 sequences are DFQATT and SNEGSKA (reference sequence). Losses at the gene ends were 6 bases for V and 0 bases for J; bases not matched to a gene: 10. The CDR3 spells CSARPAGEANTGELFF. DNA for the CDR3: TGCAGTGCCCGACCCGCGGGGGAGGCGAACACCGGGGAGCTGTTTTTT.

This clonotype has ten or more counts. The genes are TRBV6-5 and TRBJ1-1; D is undetermined. V was clipped by 0 bases and J by 2 bases, with 1 base between them. The CDR3 extends over 12 amino acids. Germline V gene lookup returns CDR1 MNHEY and CDR2 SVGAGI. This CDR3 is CASSYSNTEAFF. In DNA, the CDR3 is TGTGCCAGCAGTTACTCTAACACTGAAGCTTTCTTT.

The chain carries TRBV4-1 and TRBJ1-5; D is undetermined. The germline CDR1 and CDR2 sequences are MGHRA and YSYEKL. The V and J ends lost 1 base and 2 bases respectively, with 21 bases between them. The length of the CDR3 is 19 residues. The CDR3 here is CASSQVYFGGRVGNQPQHF. The CDR3 DNA follows: TGCGCCAGCAGCCAAGTTTATTTCGGAGGGAGAGTTGGCAATCAGCCCCAGCATTTT.

The V and J genes are TRBV15 and TRBJ1-3; D is uncertain. The CDR3 contains 16 residues. In germline, CDR1 is LNHNV, CDR2 YYDKDF (reference sequence). V was trimmed by 1 base and J by 0 bases, leaving 10 bases between them. This CDR3 reads CATSRVQQYSGNTIYF. The CDR3 nucleotides read TGTGCCACCAGCAGAGTACAACAGTACTCTGGAAACACCATATATTTT.

The chain has TRBV4-1 and TRBJ1-4; D is uncertain. The V end was cut by 6 bases, the J end by 5 bases, with 7 bases between. CDR1 is MGHRA and CDR2 is YSYEKL in the germline V gene. The CDR3 sequence is 12 residues long. In nucleotides, the CDR3 is TGCGCCAGCAGTCTCCGAAATGAAAAACTGTTTTTT. This translates into CASSLRNEKLFF.

The chain joins TRBV6-2 or TRBV6-3 to TRBJ2-7, with 7 positions matching TRBD1. J gave up 7 bases and V 8 bases, and 20 bases lay outside the gene matches. This CDR3 has 16 residues. Germline lookup yields CDR1 MNHEY and CDR2 SVGEGT. The CDR3 DNA reads as TGTGCCAGCTCGACAGGGAGATTTGTATCGGGCCCTGAGCAGTACGTC. The encoded protein is CASSTGRFVSGPEQYV.

This clonotype was found a few times. This chain connects TRBV2 to TRBJ1-2; TRBD1 agrees at 7 bases. With V trimmed by 7 bases and J by 10 bases, 12 bases remained unmatched. Germline values: CDR1 SNHLY, CDR2 FYNNEI. The CDR3 is made up of 13 amino acids. CDR3 loop: CASTYGTVGYYTF. CDR3 DNA: TGTGCCAGCACCTACGGGACAGTTGGGTACTACACCTTC.

The chain carries TRBV7-2 and TRBJ2-1; D call uncertain. CDR3 length equals 14 residues. The germline V gene has CDR1 SGHTA and CDR2 FQGNSA. Trimming removed 1 base at V and 3 bases at J, with 7 bases between. CDR3 sequence (DNA): TGTGCCAGCAGCTTAGTCGGCCACTACAATGAGCAGTTCTTC. The encoded protein is CASSLVGHYNEQFF.